The 5 T cell receptor beta chains below come from one sample, sequenced in a study of T cell clones after liver transplantation. Some clones are missing from TCRdb's copy, which holds only in-frame ones; the method was immunoSEQ multiplex PCR. Of around 120,000 clones in the sample, about nine tenths were seen once. The source material was CD4+ T cells from blood, sampled 12 months after liver transplant. These receptors came from a human patient who received a liver transplant. Some of the T cells may derive from the graft donor.

The J gene is TRBJ2-6, the V gene TRBV18; D tentatively reads TRBD1 or TRBD2 (5 bases each). V dropped 3 bases and J dropped 4 bases, with 7 bases sitting between them. Germline V gene sequence: CDR1 KGHSH, CDR2 LQKENI. This CDR3 is built from 14 residues. As DNA, the CDR3 is TGTGCCAGCTCACCCGGGACCGGGGCCAACGTCCTGACTTTC. Its protein product is CASSPGTGANVLTF.

The chain recombines TRBV29-1 with TRBJ2-5; the match to TRBD1 covers 8 bases. Germline V lookup: CDR1 SQVTM, CDR2 ANQGSEA. Trimming cost V 4 bases and J 1 base; bases outside gene matches: 11. CDR3 length: 16 residues. CDR3 nucleotide sequence: TGCAGCGTTGCCCCAGGCAGGGGGCCTCCCCAAGAGACCCAGTACTTC. Translation gives CSVAPGRGPPQETQYF.

This rearrangement joins TRBV5-1 to TRBJ2-5; D gene uncertain. Trimming removed 3 bases from V and 0 bases from J, with 0 bases in between. The V gene's germline CDR1 is SGHRS and CDR2 YFSETQ. This CDR3 is 11 amino acids long. The CDR3 sequence: CASSYQETQYF. The CDR3 DNA follows: TGCGCCAGCAGCTACCAAGAGACCCAGTACTTC.

This sequence joins TRBV28 and TRBJ2-5, with D tentatively TRBD1 (7 bases). The CDR3 loop spans 14 amino acids. V was trimmed by 3 bases and J by 4 bases, leaving 12 bases between them. Germline loops: CDR1 MDHEN, CDR2 SYDVKM. CDR3 amino acids: CASSLAGGLETQYF. The CDR3 DNA sequence: TGTGCCAGCAGTTTGGCAGGGGGGTTAGAGACCCAGTACTTC.

J is TRBJ1-4 and V is TRBV9, with a tentative D call TRBD1 (6 bases). CDR3 length equals 14 residues. Trimming shortened V by 3 bases and J by 5 bases, and 11 bases separated the two germline ends. Germline V gives CDR1 SGDLS, CDR2 YYNGEE. The CDR3 DNA reads as TGTGCCAGCAGCGACAGGGCGGGGAATGAAAAACTGTTTTTT. Translation: CASSDRAGNEKLFF.